These 22 T cell receptor beta chains were sequenced from one sample in a study of T cell responses to AZD1222 COVID-19 vaccine. Libraries were prepared by immunoSEQ multiplex PCR; TCRdb keeps only in-frame clonotypes and omits some of them. Of 150,000 to 180,000 clones listed, roughly nine tenths are singletons. Sequenced material: peripheral blood, taken after recovery from COVID-19. The origin of the receptors is an adult who had recovered from COVID-19.

CDR3 residues: CASSLVGHLPQHF. The CDR3 DNA sequence: TGTGCCAGCAGTTTAGTGGGCCACTTGCCCCAGCATTTT. The chain employs TRBV27 and TRBJ1-5, with unresolved D. V was trimmed by 2 bases and J by 9 bases, leaving 11 bases between them. There are 13 residues in the CDR3. CDR1 is MNHEY, CDR2 SMNVEV, per germline (reference sequence).

The chain has TRBV11-3 and TRBJ2-2, with D unresolved. The V gene's germline CDR1 is SGHNT and CDR2 YENEEA. This CDR3 comprises 14 residues. Trimming removed 4 bases at V and 1 base at J, with 7 bases between. In nucleotides, the CDR3 is TGTGCCAGCAGCTACAGACTGAACACCGGGGAGCTGTTTTTT. As protein: CASSYRLNTGELFF.

The chain has TRBV3-1 (or the pseudogene TRBV3-2) and TRBJ2-4, with 7 bases matching TRBD2. The junction had 18 bases not matched to a gene; V was cut back by 4 bases and J by 9 bases. The CDR3 spans 17 residues. Germline CDR1 is LGHDT and CDR2 is YNNKEL (reference sequence). CDR3 sequence (DNA): TGTGCCAGCAGCCTCGGGGGAATAGCGGGCAGCCAAGGCATTCAGTACTTC. Translating gives CASSLGGIAGSQGIQYF.

This chain joins TRBV28 and TRBJ1-2; a possible D gene is TRBD1 (5 bases). Germline CDR1 MDHEN, CDR2 SYDVKM. The V end was cut by 7 bases, the J end by 8 bases, with 17 bases between. The CDR3 covers 13 residues. CDR3 residues: CASTPVEGVGYTF. Here the CDR3 DNA reads TGTGCCAGCACCCCTGTTGAAGGGGTGGGCTACACCTTC.

The CDR3 is CASSVSGRAPGELFF. The CDR3 DNA reads as TGTGCCAGCAGCGTCTCCGGGAGGGCTCCCGGGGAGCTGTTTTTT. The chain recombines TRBV9 with TRBJ2-2, with 8 bases that match TRBD2. The CDR3 extends over 15 amino acids. CDR1 SGDLS and CDR2 YYNGEE come from the germline V gene. V lost 2 bases, J lost 6 bases, and 6 bases stayed unmatched.

CDR3 in amino acids: CASSTRDRGDTGELFF. The DNA for the CDR3 is TGTGCCAGCAGCACCCGGGACAGGGGCGACACCGGGGAGCTGTTTTTT. The chain is built from TRBV28 and TRBJ2-2; 10 bases line up with TRBD1. Trimming took 6 bases from V and 3 from J; bases not matched to a gene: 7. This CDR3 is 16 amino acids long. Germline V CDR1 and CDR2: MDHEN, SYDVKM.

The chain couples TRBV10-3 to TRBJ2-7, with 7 bases identical to TRBD2. The V gene end was trimmed by 10 bases and the J gene end by 3 bases; junction bases not matched to a gene: 15. Germline assignment: CDR1 ENHRY and CDR2 SYGVKD. There are 15 residues in the CDR3. CDR3 protein: CATLVGGTARYEQYF. The CDR3 nucleotides read TGTGCCACCCTCGTGGGGGGGACCGCCCGCTACGAGCAGTACTTC.

This clone was seen once. The chain combines TRBV5-1 with TRBJ2-1; 8 bases line up with TRBD2. This CDR3 has 13 amino acids. V shed 4 bases, J shed 6 bases, and the junction held 3 bases outside the gene matches. Per the germline V gene, CDR1 is SGHRS and CDR2 is YFSETQ. CDR3 sequence: CASSLGLANEQFF. CDR3 bases: TGCGCCAGCAGCCTCGGACTAGCCAATGAGCAGTTCTTC.

This chain links TRBV28 with TRBJ2-7; 7 bases align to TRBD2. The trim removed 3 bases at V and 7 bases at J, leaving 12 bases unmatched. This CDR3 spans 15 amino acids. Looked up from germline, CDR1 is MDHEN and CDR2 is SYDVKM. The CDR3 nucleotides read TGTGCCAGCAGTTTTGGGGCTAGCGGTTTAATGGAGCAGTACTTC. This codes for CASSFGASGLMEQYF.

V is TRBV9 and J is TRBJ2-2, with D perhaps TRBD1 (6 bases). This CDR3 contains 16 residues. CDR1 is SGDLS, CDR2 YYNGEE, per germline. The ends were cut back, 0 bases at V and 6 bases at J, with 15 bases in the middle. The CDR3 here is CASSVVGTPGPGELFF. CDR3 bases: TGTGCCAGCAGCGTAGTCGGGACACCAGGTCCCGGGGAGCTGTTTTTT. Based on the CDR3 plus reference TRBV9 and TRBJ2-2, the full variable domain is DSGVTQTPKHLITATGQRVTLRCSPRSGDLSVYWYQQSLDQGLQFLIQYYNGEERAKGNILERFSAQQFPDLHSELNLSSLELGDSALYFCASSVVGTPGPGELFFGEGSRLTVL.

The rearrangement uses TRBV6-2 or TRBV6-3 and TRBJ2-1; 15 nucleotides agree with TRBD2. V lost 0 bases and J lost 7; bases outside the gene matches: 1. Germline values: CDR1 MNHEY, CDR2 SVGEGT. This CDR3 contains 16 residues. In DNA form, the CDR3 reads TGTGCCAGCAGTTACTCGGGACTAGCGGGAGGTAATGAGCAGTTCTTC. Amino acids: CASSYSGLAGGNEQFF.

The V call is TRBV29-1, the J call TRBJ2-3; the match to TRBD2 covers 14 bases. The length of the CDR3 is 15 residues. J lost 3 bases, V lost 8 bases, and 7 bases had no gene match. Germline CDR1 reads SQVTM; CDR2 reads ANQGSEA. The CDR3 region is CSSRGTSGGTDTQYF. CDR3 DNA sequence: TGCAGCTCGCGGGGGACTAGCGGGGGAACAGATACGCAGTATTTT.

The chain couples TRBV4-3 to TRBJ1-2; tentatively, D is TRBD1 (6 bases). The V gene lost 0 bases and the J gene lost 3 bases, with 20 bases spanning the gap. Germline CDR1 and CDR2: LGHNA and YSLEER. This CDR3 comprises 18 residues. The CDR3 reads CASSQEGPGDDSDYGYTF. The CDR3 nucleotides are TGCGCCAGCAGCCAAGAAGGTCCAGGGGACGATTCCGACTATGGCTACACCTTC.

This clone showed up just once. The genes are TRBV2 and TRBJ2-7; 9 positions match TRBD2. Germline CDR1 and CDR2: SNHLY and FYNNEI. V trimming: 5 bases; J trimming: 1 base; junction bases outside the gene matches: 9. The CDR3 is made up of 16 amino acids. CDR3 loop: CASSSRLAELSYEQYF. The CDR3 DNA reads as TGTGCCAGCAGTTCCCGACTAGCGGAATTGTCCTACGAGCAGTACTTC.

This chain links TRBV6-5 with TRBJ1-4; a weak D match, TRBD1 (5 bases). V lost 10 bases and J lost 0, with 12 bases in between. CDR1 and CDR2 from the germline V gene are MNHEY and SVGAGI. CDR3 length: 14 residues. Here the CDR3 DNA reads TGTGCCACCTCCGACAGTGCAACTAATGAAAAACTGTTTTTT. It yields the protein CATSDSATNEKLFF.

The genes are TRBV5-6 and TRBJ2-1; 8 nucleotides match TRBD2. CDR1 and CDR2 (germline): SGHDT, YYEEEE. V dropped 0 bases and J dropped 7; count of bases not matched to a gene: 6. The CDR3 is 15 amino acids. This CDR3 is CASSLAGGPGNEQFF. The CDR3 DNA reads TGTGCCAGCAGCTTGGCGGGAGGGCCAGGGAATGAGCAGTTCTTC.

The genes are TRBV10-3 and TRBJ2-1; D is unclear. CDR3 length equals 17 residues. V was trimmed by 5 bases and J by 8 bases, leaving 25 bases between them. The germline CDR1 and CDR2 sequences are ENHRY and SYGVKD. Here the CDR3 DNA reads TGTGCCATCAGTATCGCCGGGTCCCCGGGCAGGCTGGATGAGCAGTTCTTC. Its protein product is CAISIAGSPGRLDEQFF.

This clone was counted only a few times. The chain joins TRBV5-4 to TRBJ1-1, with D perhaps TRBD1 (6 bases). The germline V and J ends were trimmed by 6 bases and 3 bases, with 12 bases remaining between them. The germline CDR1 and CDR2 sequences are SGHNT and YYREEE (reference sequence). The CDR3 is 13 amino acids. The CDR3 protein is CASKAGEHTEAFF. As DNA, the CDR3 is TGTGCCAGCAAGGCAGGGGAGCACACTGAAGCTTTCTTT. The whole variable domain, remainder taken from reference TRBV5-4 and TRBJ1-1, is ETGVTQSPTHLIKTRGQQVTLRCSSQSGHNTVSWYQQALGQGPQFIFQYYREEENGRGNFPPRFSGLQFPNYSSELNVNALELDDSALYLCASKAGEHTEAFFGQGTRLTVV.

This clone was counted a single time. The chain is built from TRBV14 and TRBJ2-2; 12 nucleotides line up with TRBD2. This CDR3 comprises 16 residues. In germline, CDR1 is SGHDN, CDR2 FVKESK. Losses at the gene ends were 5 bases for V and 6 bases for J; bases not matched to a gene: 7. The CDR3 bases are TGTGCCAGCAGCTCGAGACTAGCGGGAGTGGCCGGGGAGCTGTTTTTT. Translating gives CASSSRLAGVAGELFF.

The rearrangement uses TRBV5-5 and TRBJ1-5, with D possibly matching TRBD1 (6 bases). CDR1 is SGHKS, CDR2 YYEKEE, per germline (reference sequence). The CDR3 consists of 14 residues. Trimming pared 7 bases from V and 0 bases from J, leaving 11 bases between. The CDR3: CASGGHYSNQPQHF. The DNA for the CDR3 is TGTGCCAGCGGGGGACATTATAGCAATCAGCCCCAGCATTTT.

V is TRBV28 and J is TRBJ1-4; 9 nucleotides line up with TRBD1. Germline V lookup: CDR1 MDHEN, CDR2 SYDVKM. The trim removed 6 bases at V and 5 bases at J, leaving 7 bases unmatched. This CDR3 region has 15 residues. The CDR3 sequence: CASSYPGTGNEKLFF. The CDR3 nucleotides are TGTGCCAGCAGCTATCCCGGGACAGGGAATGAAAAACTGTTTTTT.

V gene TRBV19 combines with J gene TRBJ1-5; perhaps TRBD1 as D (5 bases). Germline CDR1 LNHDA, CDR2 SQIVND (reference sequence). Trimming took 7 bases from V and 3 from J, leaving 13 bases between them. The CDR3 spans 14 residues. The DNA of the CDR3 is TGTGCCAGTAACGAGGGGCATGACAATCAGCCCCAGCATTTT. It codes for CASNEGHDNQPQHF.